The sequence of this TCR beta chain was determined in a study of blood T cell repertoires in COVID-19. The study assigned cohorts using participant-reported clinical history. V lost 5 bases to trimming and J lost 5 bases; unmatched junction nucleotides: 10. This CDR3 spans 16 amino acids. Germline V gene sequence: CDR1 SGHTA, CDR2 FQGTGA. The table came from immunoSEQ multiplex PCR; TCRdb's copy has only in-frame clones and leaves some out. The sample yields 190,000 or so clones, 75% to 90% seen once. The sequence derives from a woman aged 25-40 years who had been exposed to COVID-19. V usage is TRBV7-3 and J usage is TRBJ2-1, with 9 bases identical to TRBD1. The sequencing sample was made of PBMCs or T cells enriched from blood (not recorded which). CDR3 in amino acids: CASSPRTGDFNNEQFF. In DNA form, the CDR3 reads TGTGCCAGCAGCCCGCGGACAGGGGACTTTAACAATGAGCAGTTCTTC.